This is a list of T cell receptor beta chains from one sample in a study of T cells after posttransplantation cyclophosphamide. TCRdb's copy holds only in-frame clones and misses some; the assay was immunoSEQ multiplex PCR. This sample carries 40,000 to 60,000 clones and no singletons, and about 2% goes to the top ten. The sequencing input was PBMCs. The receptors originated from a man aged 35-49 years in good health, CMV-negative, and a related stem cell transplant donor. Each CDR3 is given with its conserved first and last residue. The order of the fields is D gene, clone size, J gene, CDR3 length, V gene, CDR3 protein, CDR3 DNA. A D gene is named only where the DNA matches it firmly. Not all rows give a size; the values are once, few, many and, for expanded clones, a class.

>NA|many|TRBJ2-7|17|TRBV5-6
CASSLVGFVLESGEQYF
TGTGCCAGCAGCTTGGTAGGATTCGTTTTGGAGTCGGGCGAGCAGTACTTC
>NA|many|TRBJ1-1|14|TRBV19
CASSANTGLPEAFF
TGTGCCAGTAGTGCGAACACAGGGCTTCCTGAAGCTTTCTTT
>TRBD2|many|TRBJ2-1|15|TRBV27
CASTSGTSAYNEQFF
TGTGCCAGCACCTCCGGGACTAGCGCGTACAATGAGCAGTTCTTC
>NA|few|TRBJ1-6|16|TRBV5-6
CASSSRGGAIGSPLHF
TGTGCCAGCAGCTCCAGAGGAGGGGCCATCGGTTCACCCCTCCACTTT
>NA|many|TRBJ1-3|15|TRBV6-4
CASSAEGHSGNTIYF
TGTGCCAGCAGTGCGGAGGGGCACTCTGGAAACACCATATATTTT
>TRBD2|NA|TRBJ2-3|16|TRBV28
CASTLGLARTTDTQYF
TGTGCCAGCACCTTGGGACTAGCGAGGACCACAGATACGCAGTATTTT
>NA|many|TRBJ2-6|18|TRBV27
CASSVGAPIFSGANVLTF
TGTGCCAGCAGTGTAGGGGCCCCTATTTTCTCTGGGGCCAACGTCCTGACTTTC
>TRBD1|many|TRBJ2-7|17|TRBV19
CASEGGQGTPSSYEQYF
TGTGCCAGTGAGGGGGGACAGGGGACTCCGAGCTCCTACGAGCAGTACTTC
>NA|many|TRBJ2-3|15|TRBV5-1
CASSRRERSTDTQYF
TGCGCCAGCAGCCGACGGGAGCGGAGCACAGATACGCAGTATTTT
>NA|many|TRBJ2-7|14|TRBV7-6
CASSLVDTLDEQYF
TGTGCCAGCAGCTTAGTGGACACCCTCGACGAGCAGTACTTC
>NA|many|TRBJ2-3|14|TRBV9
CASSVAPEADTQYF
TGTGCCAGCAGCGTAGCTCCTGAGGCGGATACGCAGTATTTT
>NA|many|TRBJ2-5|14|TRBV7-2
CASSLRPGAETQYF
TGTGCCAGCAGCTTAAGACCGGGAGCTGAGACCCAGTACTTC
>NA|many|TRBJ1-1|12|TRBV6-5
CASWKGDTEAFF
TGTGCCAGCTGGAAGGGGGACACTGAAGCTTTCTTT
>TRBD2|many|TRBJ2-2|14|TRBV28
CASGTSGRTGELFF
TGTGCCAGCGGAACTAGCGGGCGCACCGGGGAGCTGTTTTTT
>TRBD1|many|TRBJ2-1|15|TRBV5-1
CASRLGQGGMDEQFF
TGCGCCAGCAGGCTTGGTCAAGGGGGCATGGATGAGCAGTTCTTC
>NA|many|TRBJ1-4|16|TRBV6-4
CASSDYTGTLNEKLFF
TGTGCCAGCAGTGACTACACAGGAACCCTGAATGAAAAACTGTTTTTT
>NA|many|TRBJ2-7|14|TRBV10-3
CAISEYGGTYEQYF
TGTGCCATCAGTGAGTACGGAGGAACCTACGAGCAGTACTTC
>TRBD2|few|TRBJ2-7|16|TRBV7-6
CASSLVGGSGSYEQYF
TGTGCCAGTAGCTTAGTAGGCGGCAGCGGGAGCTACGAGCAGTACTTC
>TRBD1|many|TRBJ1-2|13|TRBV9
CASSVGQSLHYTF
TGTGCCAGCAGCGTGGGACAGTCTCTTCACTACACCTTC
>NA|many|TRBJ2-7|14|TRBV28
CASRPLSSTYEQYF
TGTGCCAGCAGGCCCTTATCTAGTACCTACGAGCAGTACTTC
>NA|many|TRBJ2-7|15|TRBV2
CASSPRRAGEYEQYF
TGTGCCAGCAGTCCCCGGAGGGCCGGTGAGTACGAGCAGTACTTC
>NA|many|TRBJ1-1|13|TRBV29-1
CSVVGQLNTEAFF
TGCAGCGTTGTAGGACAGTTGAACACTGAAGCTTTCTTT
>NA|many|TRBJ2-1|14|TRBV28
CASTLAVYRNEQFF
TGTGCCAGCACCCTGGCGGTCTACCGCAATGAGCAGTTCTTC
>NA|many|TRBJ1-2|15|TRBV27
CASSFGHSLNYGYTF
TGTGCCAGCAGTTTTGGGCACAGTCTTAACTATGGCTACACCTTC
>NA|many|TRBJ2-1|18|TRBV27
CASSLYGGGGSTYNEQFF
TGTGCCAGCAGTTTATATGGAGGAGGAGGGTCTACCTACAATGAGCAGTTCTTC
>NA|many|TRBJ2-3|13|TRBV5-4
CASSPPSSDTQYF
TGTGCCAGCAGCCCCCCTAGCTCAGATACGCAGTATTTT
>NA|many|TRBJ2-2|14|TRBV5-6
CASSLGGNTGELFF
TGTGCCAGCAGCTTGGGAGGGAACACCGGGGAGCTGTTTTTT
>TRBD2|many|TRBJ2-1|15|TRBV28
CASSWLGEGENEQFF
TGTGCCAGCAGTTGGTTGGGGGAGGGAGAGAATGAGCAGTTCTTC
>NA|many|TRBJ2-1|14|TRBV7-9
CASSSEIVYNEQFF
TGTGCCAGCAGCTCCGAGATCGTCTACAATGAGCAGTTCTTC
>TRBD2|many|TRBJ2-1|15|TRBV6-4
CASSDRLAGSNEQFF
TGTGCCAGCAGTGACCGACTAGCGGGGAGCAATGAGCAGTTCTTC
>NA|many|TRBJ2-7|12|TRBV19
CASMDYSHEQYF
TGTGCCAGTATGGACTATTCGCACGAGCAGTACTTC
>TRBD2|many|TRBJ2-1|13|TRBV5-4
CATSTSGRDEQFF
TGTGCCACCTCGACTAGCGGGAGGGATGAGCAGTTCTTC
>NA|many|TRBJ2-7|15|TRBV15
CATSRDREVSYEQYF
TGTGCCACCAGCAGAGATAGGGAGGTCTCCTACGAGCAGTACTTC
>NA|many|TRBJ1-2|15|TRBV11-3
CASSLDGEINYGYTF
TGTGCCAGCAGCTTGGACGGGGAGATTAACTATGGCTACACCTTC
>NA|NA|TRBJ2-3|14|TRBV2
CASTYLGSGDTQYF
TGTGCCAGCACCTATCTAGGTTCTGGGGATACGCAGTATTTT